This T cell receptor (beta chain) is drawn from a study of T cells in Graves' hyperthyroidism and ophthalmopathy. Template material for amplifying TCR beta CDR3 regions consisted of RNA transcripts. HTBI primers drove first-round RT-PCR of the TCR CDR3. TCRdb re-derived calls from the multiplex PCR reads in MiXCR, one entry per CDR3 protein. This table holds around 700,000 distinct CDR3 sequences, about 19% found once. This clonotype showed up just a few times. V was trimmed by 2 bases and J by 2 bases, leaving 12 bases between them. The CDR3 totals 16 residues. The germline V gene has CDR1 SGHVS and CDR2 FNYEAQ.

Sequenced input: blood. The genes are TRBV7-6 and TRBJ2-2; D is perhaps TRBD1 (6 bases). The TCR was taken from a woman aged 50 to 65 with Graves' hyperthyroidism that later progressed to Graves' ophthalmopathy. In nucleotides, the CDR3 is TGTGCCAGCAGCTTATTCGAGGGGGAAAACACCGGGGAGCTGTTTTTT. It encodes CASSLFEGENTGELFF.